This TCR beta chain is drawn from a study of shared clonotypes between healthy human individuals. Turning to the study itself: The people who gave samples were two women and a few men aged 18 to 49. Study outcomes and limitations: Clonotypes not shared had lower generation probabilities than those common to all four donors. The sole specimen, blood, was sampled, and tissue repertoires likely differ.

Germline assignment: CDR1 SGHVS and CDR2 FQNEAQ. The CDR3 loop spans 14 amino acids. The V and J ends lost 4 bases and 7 bases, in that order; junction bases with no gene match: 4. Of note for this clone: Antigen unknown.

Genomic DNA belonging to each subset was distributed in equal measure over several immunoSEQ plates. The method was immunoSEQ multiplex PCR; TCRdb's version includes in-frame clones alone and lacks a portion of them. The top ten hold approximately 0.52% of the sample, which has approximately 1,000,000 clones, 75% to 85% seen once. This chain connects TRBV7-8 to TRBJ1-4; TRBD1 matches at 9 bases. The source material was memory CD4+ T cells from PBMCs. Subset indicated: CD45RA-negative fraction. This receptor was obtained from a man aged 18 to 30 in good health. Some clones in this sample may be carry-over from other donors' samples. CDR3 sequence (DNA): TGTGCCAGCAGCTCGTACAGGGGGCCTGAAAAACTGTTTTTT. Amino acid sequence: CASSSYRGPEKLFF.